This T cell receptor (beta chain) was obtained from a study of T cells in localized non-small cell lung cancer. With regard to this clone: Its matching antigen is unknown.

The germline V and J ends were trimmed by 4 bases and 2 bases, with 12 bases remaining between them. This CDR3 contains 14 residues. Germline V gene sequence: CDR1 MNHGY, CDR2 SAAAGT. Assay: immunoSEQ multiplex PCR; the TCRdb copy retains only in-frame clones and omits some. The table records approximately 5,100 clones, 35% of them present only once. Overall study findings and caveats: Measurement of T cell clonality placed uninvolved adjacent lung highest, above the level in tumor. For the top 100 tumor clones, a median approximately 59 also appeared in adjacent lung. Sequencing was restricted to one tumor region; therefore, heterogeneity remains possible. Elevated circulating T cell density in blood was associated with longer overall survival.

The specimen comprised lung tumor tissue, sampled before any cancer treatment. This clonotype was obtained from a male donor older than 55 with stage I squamous cell lung carcinoma. The chain links TRBV6-8 to TRBJ2-7; perhaps TRBD1 as D (5 bases). The chain's CDR3 is CASSSTVGPYEQYF. For the CDR3, the DNA is TGTGCCAGCAGTTCGACAGTCGGCCCCTACGAGCAGTACTTC.